Below are 17 T cell receptor beta chains sequenced from a single sample in a study of T cells after yellow fever vaccination. Each CDR3 protein is one row after TCRdb ran MiXCR on the 5' RACE reads. This repertoire shows some 600,000 distinct CDR3 sequences, about a sixth found once; its top ten account for approximately 15%. Sequencing used PBMCs, obtained 4 to 5 days after the first yellow fever vaccination. The receptors come from a young man who received the YFV17D yellow fever vaccine.

This clonotype has more than one count but fewer than ten. This chain links TRBV12-3 or TRBV12-4 with TRBJ2-3; weak D call: TRBD2 (6 bases). This CDR3 spans 13 amino acids. The V gene lost 8 bases and the J gene lost 0 bases, with 9 bases spanning the gap. In DNA form, the CDR3 reads TGTGCCAGCGCCGGGACTAGCACAGATACGCAGTATTTT. This translates into CASAGTSTDTQYF.

The table lists this clonotype with a few counts. The V gene is TRBV4-1, the J gene TRBJ2-5, with 7 bases matching TRBD2. V lost 3 bases and J lost 2; bases outside the gene matches: 6. CDR3 length equals 15 residues. CDR1 is MGHRA, CDR2 YSYEKL, per germline. CDR3 in amino acids: CASSHWGGAQETQYF. The CDR3 DNA sequence: TGCGCCAGCAGCCACTGGGGGGGAGCGCAAGAGACCCAGTACTTC.

J is TRBJ2-1 and V is TRBV7-2; no clear D. The CDR3 contains 16 residues. Trimming removed 2 bases from V and 0 bases from J, with 11 bases in between. Germline CDR1 reads SGHTA; CDR2 reads FQGNSA. CDR3 coding DNA: TGTGCCAGCAGCTTATCGTCTTCCTCCTCCTACAATGAGCAGTTCTTC. Residues: CASSLSSSSSYNEQFF.

The chain combines TRBV20-1 with TRBJ2-1; 10 bases line up with TRBD1. Germline loops: CDR1 DFQATT, CDR2 SNEGSKA (reference sequence). V gave up 6 bases and J gave up 9 bases; unmatched junction bases: 8. The CDR3 runs 13 residues. The CDR3 sequence is CSAPGTGVTEQFF. The CDR3 nucleotides are TGCAGTGCCCCCGGGACAGGGGTTACTGAGCAGTTCTTC.

This CDR3 reads CASSPDSYNQPQHF. DNA of the CDR3: TGTGCCAGCAGTCCGGACAGCTACAATCAGCCCCAGCATTTT. The J gene is TRBJ1-5, the V gene TRBV6-2 or TRBV6-3; a possible D gene is TRBD1 (6 bases). Trimming pared 5 bases from V and 3 bases from J, leaving 11 bases between. There are 14 residues in the CDR3. The V gene's germline CDR1 is MNHEY and CDR2 SVGEGT.

This clonotype was counted only a few times. The V and J genes are TRBV27 and TRBJ2-7; D gene unclear. Between the trimmed V and J ends, which lost 3 bases and 1 base, there was a span of 7 bases. CDR1 MNHEY and CDR2 SMNVEV come from the germline V gene (reference sequence). The CDR3 is 13 amino acids. CDR3 DNA: TGTGCCAGCAGTTTTGGGCCTTCCTACGAGCAGTACTTC. Translated: CASSFGPSYEQYF.

This chain connects TRBV28 to TRBJ2-7; 8 bases agree with TRBD1. The germline V gene encodes CDR1 MDHEN and CDR2 SYDVKM. V shed 6 bases and J 2 bases; nucleotides not matched to a gene: 6. The CDR3 length is 14 residues. The CDR3 region has the DNA TGTGCCAGCAGCTGGACAGGGAGGACCTACGAGCAGTACGTC. Amino acid sequence: CASSWTGRTYEQYV.

Only a few counts were recorded for this clonotype. The chain is built from TRBV7-2 and TRBJ1-1; D is undetermined. V lost 3 bases and J 8 bases, leaving 13 bases between the germline ends. The CDR3 length is 13 residues. Germline-derived CDR1 and CDR2 are SGHTA and FQGNSA. This CDR3 is CASSLTPDREAFF. The CDR3 nucleotides are TGTGCCAGCAGCTTGACTCCCGACCGCGAAGCTTTCTTT.

This clonotype was seen a few times. V and J are TRBV12-3 or TRBV12-4 and TRBJ2-4; D may be TRBD1 or TRBD2 (5 bases each). There are 15 residues in the CDR3. Deletions cut 3 bases from V and 3 bases from J, with 12 bases between. The CDR3 region is CASSLWPGGKNIQYF. For the CDR3, the DNA is TGTGCCAGCAGTTTGTGGCCTGGGGGCAAAAACATTCAGTACTTC.

This clonotype was picked up a small number of times. The gene calls are TRBV9 and TRBJ1-4, with 8 nucleotides matching TRBD1. The CDR3 is 15 residues long. The junction had 4 bases not matched to a gene; V was cut back by 5 bases and J by 1 base. Germline loops: CDR1 SGDLS, CDR2 YYNGEE. The DNA of the CDR3 is TGTGCCAGCAGAAGACAGGGGTTAACTAATGAAAAACTGTTTTTT. Amino acid sequence: CASRRQGLTNEKLFF.

This clonotype occurred a few times. V gene TRBV6-5 combines with J gene TRBJ2-7, with D uncertain. With 0 bases removed from V and 0 bases from J, the gap between germline ends came to 6 bases. CDR1 MNHEY and CDR2 SVGAGI come from the germline V gene. This CDR3 has 14 residues. This CDR3 reads CASSYSKVSYEQYF. The CDR3 DNA reads TGTGCCAGCAGTTACTCGAAAGTCTCCTACGAGCAGTACTTC.

This clonotype was recorded a few times. This rearrangement joins TRBV20-1 to TRBJ1-2; no definite D call. This CDR3 contains 12 residues. The germline V and J ends were trimmed by 2 bases and 3 bases, with 7 bases remaining between them. Per germline, CDR1 DFQATT and CDR2 SNEGSKA (reference sequence). The CDR3 reads CSARNNDYGYTF. CDR3 sequence (DNA): TGCAGTGCTAGAAACAACGACTATGGCTACACCTTC.

This clonotype has a handful of counts. The rearrangement uses TRBV15 and TRBJ2-7, with D tentatively TRBD2 (5 bases). CDR1 is LNHNV, CDR2 YYDKDF, per germline (reference sequence). CDR3 length equals 14 residues. Trimming shortened V by 1 base and J by 1 base, and 8 bases separated the two germline ends. The CDR3 DNA is TGTGCCACCAGCAGAGGCCCGGGGTCCTACGAGCAGTACTTC. This translates into CATSRGPGSYEQYF.

The chain combines TRBV7-9 with TRBJ2-3, with TRBD2 identical over 10 bases. CDR1 and CDR2 from the germline V gene are SEHNR and FQNEAQ (reference sequence). The CDR3 has 16 residues. The trim removed 5 bases at V and 2 bases at J, leaving 7 bases unmatched. The DNA for the CDR3 is TGTGCCAGCAGCCCGCAACTAGCGGGGATCACAGATACGCAGTATTTT. Amino acid sequence: CASSPQLAGITDTQYF.

The genes are TRBV9 and TRBJ2-1, with 11 positions matching TRBD2. Germline values: CDR1 SGDLS, CDR2 YYNGEE. This CDR3 is 15 amino acids long. Trimming at V came to 2 bases and at J to 5 bases, leaving 3 bases not matched to a gene. CDR3 DNA sequence: TGTGCCAGCAGCGTTACTAGCGGGGGCCACAATGAGCAGTTCTTC. It specifies CASSVTSGGHNEQFF.

The chain employs TRBV4-3 and TRBJ1-4; the D is unclear. Germline loops: CDR1 LGHNA, CDR2 YSLEER. The CDR3 covers 14 residues. Trimming cost V 5 bases and J 10 bases, with 17 bases left between them. CDR3 bases: TGCGCCAGCAGCTCCCTCACGCCCCCAGGAAAACTGTTTTTT. Amino acid sequence: CASSSLTPPGKLFF.

This clonotype turned up a few times. The chain recombines TRBV10-3 with TRBJ2-7; D is uncertain. Germline V gives CDR1 ENHRY, CDR2 SYGVKD. The CDR3 runs 15 residues. Trimming took off 0 bases at V and 2 bases at J, with 11 bases between the two ends. For the CDR3, the DNA is TGTGCCATCAGTGAGTCTGTGGTGAGCACCTACGAGCAGTACGTC. Its translation is CAISESVVSTYEQYV.